Given below is one T cell receptor (beta chain) in context. These data come from a study of a mutant IDH1 vaccine in newly diagnosed glioma. Here immunoSEQ multiplex PCR was the method, and the copy in TCRdb shows in-frame clones only, minus some. Of tens of thousands of clones in the sample, 70% to 90% were seen once. The trim removed 6 bases at V and 2 bases at J, leaving 4 bases unmatched. Germline V gene data show CDR1 as KGHSH and CDR2 as LQKENI. The CDR3 loop spans 14 amino acids. As for time point: baseline, week 1 (first vaccination visit). Treatment in this sample: pre-vaccination baseline after standard-of-care therapy.

The receptor's source is a man between 40 and 49 years old with glioma. Sample: PBMCs, taken from a glioma patient treated with radiotherapy, temozolomide or both. J is TRBJ2-5 and V is TRBV18; 9 bases are a match to TRBD2. Written as DNA, the CDR3 is TGTGCCAGCTCCCCGACTAGCGGACAAGAGACCCAGTACTTC. Encoded protein: CASSPTSGQETQYF.